This is a list of T cell receptor beta chains from one sample in a study of T cell responses to AZD1222 COVID-19 vaccine. Sequencing was performed with immunoSEQ multiplex PCR; in TCRdb, only in-frame clones are kept and a portion is missing. Altogether over 45,000 clones are present, more than 70% being singletons, with the ten largest covering around 20%. Sequences were derived from peripheral blood, sampled on day 0 of MenACWY control vaccination. Receptors originate from an adult in good health. Each CDR3 is given with its conserved first and last residue. The D gene is left open where the match is weak. The listing skips clone size in some rows; elsewhere it reads once, few, many or a size class.

d_gene,abundance,j_gene,v_gene,CDR3nt,CDR3aa
TRBD2,-,TRBJ2-3,TRBV30,TGTGCCTGGAGTCTAGGAGAAAATAGACTAGCGGGAGGCACAGATACGCAGTATTTT,CAWSLGENRLAGGTDTQYF
-,-,TRBJ2-5,TRBV28,TGTGCCAGCAGTTTAAACTCAGGGGGAGGACAAGAGACCCAGTACTTC,CASSLNSGGGQETQYF
-,-,TRBJ1-1,TRBV7-3,TGTGCCAGCAGCTTAGGACCGATGAACACTGAAGCTTTCTTT,CASSLGPMNTEAFF
-,-,TRBJ1-5,TRBV28,TGTGCCAGCAGTTTATTGGCAGGGGGCAATCAGCCCCAGCATTTT,CASSLLAGGNQPQHF
TRBD2,-,TRBJ2-1,TRBV29-1,TGCAGCGTGGGGACTAGCGGGAGGCTCGATGAGCAGTTCTTC,CSVGTSGRLDEQFF
-,once,TRBJ2-7,TRBV28,TGTGCCAGCAGTTTGGCCAGGGCCAACGAGCAGTACTTC,CASSLARANEQYF
TRBD1,-,TRBJ1-5,TRBV30,TGTGCCTGGAGCAGACAGGGGTCCGGGGATCAGCCCCAGCATTTT,CAWSRQGSGDQPQHF
TRBD1,-,TRBJ2-1,TRBV18,TGTGCCAGCTCACCACAGAACAGGGGGCTAATCAATGAGCAGTTCTTC,CASSPQNRGLINEQFF
-,-,TRBJ2-2,TRBV7-8,TGTGCCAGCAGCTACACAGTAGGCACCGGGGAGCTGTTTTTT,CASSYTVGTGELFF
TRBD2,-,TRBJ2-7,TRBV5-4,TGTGCCAGCAGCTTGGCCGGGACTAGCGGGGTCGGGCAGTACTTC,CASSLAGTSGVGQYF
-,-,TRBJ2-1,TRBV7-9,TGTGCCAGCAGCTTAGGAGGTGAGCAGTTCTTC,CASSLGGEQFF
TRBD2,-,TRBJ2-3,TRBV24-1,TGTGCCACCAGTGACTCCGGACTAGCGGGAAGGAATACGCAGTATTTT,CATSDSGLAGRNTQYF
TRBD1,-,TRBJ1-1,TRBV7-2,TGTGCCAGCAGCCCCCGGACAGGGGGCGGTTTGAACACTGAAGCTTTCTTT,CASSPRTGGGLNTEAFF
TRBD2,once,TRBJ2-3,TRBV3-1/TRBV3-2,TGTGCCAGCAGCCAAGGCCCTAGCGGACGCACAGATACGCAGTATTTT,CASSQGPSGRTDTQYF
TRBD2,-,TRBJ2-3,TRBV3-1/TRBV3-2,TGTGCCAGCAGCCTTGATTTCGGGGGGAGCACAGATACGCAGTATTTT,CASSLDFGGSTDTQYF
-,few,TRBJ2-5,TRBV10-1,TGCGCCAGCAGTGAGAAGCAGCCAAGAGACCCCCAGTACTTC,CASSEKQPRDPQYF
-,-,TRBJ2-7,TRBV18,TGTGCCAGCTCACCAGACGCTTCAGCAGTTGTGTACTTC,CASSPDASAVVYF
-,-,TRBJ2-7,TRBV12-3/TRBV12-4,TGTGCCAGCGCCAGGGGCTTCGAGCAGTACTTC,CASARGFEQYF
-,-,TRBJ2-7,TRBV7-2,TGTGCCAGCAGCTCCCAGGGGATCAGCTCCTACGAGCAGTACTTC,CASSSQGISSYEQYF
TRBD1,-,TRBJ1-1,TRBV3-1/TRBV3-2,TGTGCCAGCAGCCAACGACAGGGCGGAGTGGCTTTCTTT,CASSQRQGGVAFF
-,-,TRBJ2-6,TRBV6-2/TRBV6-3,TGTGCCAGCAGTTACCTGGGTAATGGGGCCAACGTCCTGACTTTC,CASSYLGNGANVLTF
-,-,TRBJ2-7,TRBV4-3,TGCGCCAGCAGCCAAAGCCCCCTTCTGGGCCAGGGGACCTCCTACGAGCAGTACTTC,CASSQSPLLGQGTSYEQYF
TRBD1,-,TRBJ1-1,TRBV9,TGTGCCAGCACCCAGTACCTCCGGGACAGGGGTTTAGGCACTGAAGCTTTCTTT,CASTQYLRDRGLGTEAFF
-,-,TRBJ2-7,TRBV7-2,TGTGCCAGCAGCTCAGCGGGTTCCCGGGGCTACGAGCAGTACTTC,CASSSAGSRGYEQYF
-,-,TRBJ2-4,TRBV4-3,TGCGCCAGCAGCCAAGTACTGGACAGCAGAGCCAAAAACATTCAGTACTTC,CASSQVLDSRAKNIQYF
-,-,TRBJ1-6,TRBV28,TGTGCCAGCAGTTTAGGGGGGGCCTATAATTCACCCCTCCACTTT,CASSLGGAYNSPLHF
-,-,TRBJ2-3,TRBV24-1,TGTGCCACCAGTGTCGGGGCCAGCACAGATACGCAGTATTTT,CATSVGASTDTQYF
TRBD1,once,TRBJ1-2,TRBV6-1,TGTGCCAGCAGTGATAGGACAGGGTTCGGGGGCTACACCTTC,CASSDRTGFGGYTF
-,-,TRBJ1-5,TRBV27,TGTGCCAGCAGTTTATTTGGGGGAGGCAATCAGCCCCAGCATTTT,CASSLFGGGNQPQHF
-,-,TRBJ2-2,TRBV28,TGTGCCAGCAGTTTTGAGTACGGGGAGCTGTTTTTT,CASSFEYGELFF
-,-,TRBJ1-1,TRBV5-5,TGTGCCAGCAGCTTGGGGAGTTCTGAAGCTTTCTTT,CASSLGSSEAFF
-,-,TRBJ1-2,TRBV24-1,TGTGCCACCAGTGATCAGGCCTTCTATGGCTACACCTTC,CATSDQAFYGYTF
-,-,TRBJ1-5,TRBV19,TGTGCCAGTAGTATAACGGGGCCGTATAGCAATCAGCCCCAGCATTTT,CASSITGPYSNQPQHF
-,-,TRBJ2-2,TRBV7-9,TGTGCCAGCAGCTTATTCCTTAACACCGGGGAGCTGTTTTTT,CASSLFLNTGELFF
-,-,TRBJ1-1,TRBV5-1,TGCGCCAGCAGCTCCAGTGGGGGGAACACTGAAGCTTTCTTT,CASSSSGGNTEAFF
-,-,TRBJ2-5,TRBV28,TGTGCCAGCAGTTCCCTTCTGACGGGAGAGACCCAGTACTTC,CASSSLLTGETQYF
-,-,TRBJ2-1,TRBV7-2,TGTGCCAGCAGCTCCCGTTCGGCTAGCGCCTACAATGAGCAGTTCTTC,CASSSRSASAYNEQFF
-,-,TRBJ1-6,TRBV21-1,TGTGCCAGCTTTTACGTAGCCGGGACAGGGGACCTTTTTCCTAATTCACCCCTCCACTTT,CASFYVAGTGDLFPNSPLHF
TRBD1,-,TRBJ1-3,TRBV27,TGTGCCAGCAGACTGATCGGACAGGGAGCTGGAAACACCATATATTTT,CASRLIGQGAGNTIYF
TRBD2,-,TRBJ2-2,TRBV19,TGTGCCAGTAGTATATCGGGCAGGGGTAGCGGGAGCACCGGGGAGCTGTTTTTT,CASSISGRGSGSTGELFF
-,-,TRBJ1-2,TRBV9,TGTGCCAGCAGCCCTCGGGGGGGACTTAACTATGGCTACACCTTC,CASSPRGGLNYGYTF
TRBD2,once,TRBJ2-2,TRBV7-2,TGTGCCAGCAGCCACCGCCGCGGGGGAACCGGGGAGCTGTTTTTT,CASSHRRGGTGELFF
-,-,TRBJ2-1,TRBV7-9,TGTGCCAGCAGCACAGTGAGCTCCTACAATGAGCAGTTCTTC,CASSTVSSYNEQFF
-,-,TRBJ2-2,TRBV16,TGTGCCAGCAGCCAATCTTCACAATACACCGGGGAGCTGTTTTTT,CASSQSSQYTGELFF
TRBD1,-,TRBJ1-2,TRBV3-1/TRBV3-2,TGTGCCAGCAGCTGGACAGGGGGCGGCTACACCTTC,CASSWTGGGYTF
-,-,TRBJ1-4,TRBV12-3/TRBV12-4,TGTGCCAGCAGTCCGGGATACGAAAAACTGTTTTTT,CASSPGYEKLFF
-,-,TRBJ2-6,TRBV28,TGTGCCAGCAGACGAGCCCGCGCAGGTCCTTCTGGGGCCAACGTCCTGACTTTC,CASRRARAGPSGANVLTF
-,-,TRBJ1-2,TRBV19,TGTGCCACCCGGGACCACACTAACTATGGCTACACCTTC,CATRDHTNYGYTF
TRBD1,-,TRBJ1-2,TRBV29-1,TGCAGCGCAAGACAGGGAACTAACTATGGCTACACCTTC,CSARQGTNYGYTF
-,-,TRBJ1-1,TRBV28,TGTGCCAGCCGCAGCGGGTCCCACGAACCTGAAGCTTTCTTT,CASRSGSHEPEAFF